The source of this T cell receptor (beta chain) is a study of blood T cell repertoires in COVID-19. Background on the study: COVID-19 samples from acute and convalescent phases originated in the United States, Italy and Spain. The analysed material was cDNA or gDNA that came from T cells, B-cell-depleted T cells, or PBMCs.

How the authors handled the data: Estimation of nucleated cell counts was performed using reference gene primer amplification. Clones were read by immunoSEQ multiplex PCR, and TCRdb kept only the in-frame ones, dropping some. V and J calls plus clone size are reproduced from that table; the DNA served to infer D and trimming. The sample records tens of thousands of clones, more than 80% being singletons. The length of the CDR3 is 16 residues. The V gene end was trimmed by 5 bases and the J gene end by 6 bases; junction bases not matched to a gene: 13. Looked up from germline, CDR1 is LNHDA and CDR2 is SQIVND (reference sequence).

The TCR was taken from a woman aged 70-85 years with acute or convalescent COVID-19. Sequences were obtained from peripheral blood. The J gene is TRBJ1-5, the V gene TRBV19; 7 bases align to TRBD1. CDR3: CASSPRQGFLGQPQHF. In DNA, the CDR3 is TGTGCCAGTAGTCCCCGACAGGGATTTTTGGGTCAGCCCCAGCATTTT.